This T cell receptor (beta chain) was recovered during a study of CD4 T cell repertoires in COVID-19. This table comes from immunoSEQ multiplex PCR, and its TCRdb copy is limited to in-frame clones, with some not included. The table records approximately 79,000 clones, 83% of them present only once. Study findings and constraints: Sharing of several most expanded SARS-CoV-2-reactive clonotypes across memory subsets suggested intraclonal diversification. SARS-CoV and/or HKU1 spike cultures shared between roughly 6.5 and 28% of SARS-CoV-2 clonotypes.

In regard to this clone: The target antigen is unknown.

Germline CDR1 reads LGHDT; CDR2 reads YNNKEL (reference sequence). The CDR3 totals 15 residues. With 1 base removed from V and 6 bases from J, the gap between germline ends came to 13 bases. The memory T cells were sequenced right after ex vivo isolation, without culture. This TCR came from a human donor who had COVID-19. The sample here was CD4+ T cells from peripheral blood, taken after recovery from COVID-19. The chain joins TRBV3-1 (or the pseudogene TRBV3-2) to TRBJ2-1; D is unclear. Written as DNA, the CDR3 is TGTGCCAGCAGCCAAGGATGGAACCAGGCCAATGAGCAGTTCTTC. Its protein product is CASSQGWNQANEQFF.